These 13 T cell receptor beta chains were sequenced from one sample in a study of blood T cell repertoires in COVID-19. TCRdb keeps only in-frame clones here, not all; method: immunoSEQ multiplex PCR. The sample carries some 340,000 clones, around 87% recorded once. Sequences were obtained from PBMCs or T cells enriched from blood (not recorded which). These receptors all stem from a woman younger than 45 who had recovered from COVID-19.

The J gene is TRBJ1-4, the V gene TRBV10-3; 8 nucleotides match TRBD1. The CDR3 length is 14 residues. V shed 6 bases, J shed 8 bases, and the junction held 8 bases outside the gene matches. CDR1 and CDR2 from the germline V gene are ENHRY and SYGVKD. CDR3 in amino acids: CAIRDDRGGEKLFF. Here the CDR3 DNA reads TGTGCCATCAGGGACGACAGGGGAGGGGAAAAACTGTTTTTT.

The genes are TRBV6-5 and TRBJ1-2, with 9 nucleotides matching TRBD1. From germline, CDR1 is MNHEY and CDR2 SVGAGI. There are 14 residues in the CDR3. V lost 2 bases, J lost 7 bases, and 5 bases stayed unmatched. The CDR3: CASSYRDRAGGYTF. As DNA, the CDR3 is TGTGCCAGCAGTTACCGGGACAGGGCAGGTGGCTACACCTTC.

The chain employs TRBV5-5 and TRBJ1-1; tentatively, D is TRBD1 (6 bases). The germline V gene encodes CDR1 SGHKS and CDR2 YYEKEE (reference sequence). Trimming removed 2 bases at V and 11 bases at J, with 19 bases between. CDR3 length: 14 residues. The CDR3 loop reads CASSFEEGDQRAFF. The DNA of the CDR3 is TGTGCCAGCAGCTTTGAAGAGGGGGACCAGAGGGCTTTCTTT.

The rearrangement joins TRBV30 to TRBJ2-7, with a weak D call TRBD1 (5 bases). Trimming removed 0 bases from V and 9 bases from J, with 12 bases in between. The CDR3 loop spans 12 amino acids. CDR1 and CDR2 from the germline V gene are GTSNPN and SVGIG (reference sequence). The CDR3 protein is CAWSVWGGGQYF. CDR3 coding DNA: TGTGCCTGGAGTGTATGGGGCGGCGGGCAGTACTTC.

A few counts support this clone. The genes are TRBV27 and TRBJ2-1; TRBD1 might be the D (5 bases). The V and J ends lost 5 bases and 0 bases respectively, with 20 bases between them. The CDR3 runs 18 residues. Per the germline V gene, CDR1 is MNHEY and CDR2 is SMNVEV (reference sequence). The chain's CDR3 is CASSPFKFRDSSYNEQFF. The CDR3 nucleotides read TGTGCCAGCAGTCCCTTTAAATTCAGAGACAGCTCCTACAATGAGCAGTTCTTC.

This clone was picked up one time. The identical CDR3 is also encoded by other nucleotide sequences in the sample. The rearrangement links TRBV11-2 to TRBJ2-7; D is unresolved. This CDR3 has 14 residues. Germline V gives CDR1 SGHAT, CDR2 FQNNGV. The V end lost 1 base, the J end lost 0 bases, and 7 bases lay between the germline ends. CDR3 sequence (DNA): TGTGCCAGCAGCTTAGTCCGGTCCTCCTACGAGCAGTACTTC. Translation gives CASSLVRSSYEQYF.

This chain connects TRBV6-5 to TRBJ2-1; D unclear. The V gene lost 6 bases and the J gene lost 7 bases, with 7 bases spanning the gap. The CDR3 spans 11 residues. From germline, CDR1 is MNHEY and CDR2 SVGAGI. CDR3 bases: TGTGCCAGCAGATTTATGAATGAGCAGTTCTTC. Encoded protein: CASRFMNEQFF.

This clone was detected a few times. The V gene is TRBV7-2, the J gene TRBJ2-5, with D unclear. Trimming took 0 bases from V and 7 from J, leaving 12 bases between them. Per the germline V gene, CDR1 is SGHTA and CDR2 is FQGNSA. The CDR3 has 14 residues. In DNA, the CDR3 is TGTGCCAGCAGCTTAGCGATCGATACTGGGACCCAGTACTTC. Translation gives CASSLAIDTGTQYF.

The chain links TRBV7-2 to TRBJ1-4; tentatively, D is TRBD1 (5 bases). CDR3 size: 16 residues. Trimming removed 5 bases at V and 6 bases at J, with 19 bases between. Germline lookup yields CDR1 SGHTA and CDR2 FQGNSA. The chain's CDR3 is CASSLNIREGDEKLFF. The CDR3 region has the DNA TGTGCCAGCAGCCTTAATATCAGGGAGGGAGATGAAAAACTGTTTTTT.

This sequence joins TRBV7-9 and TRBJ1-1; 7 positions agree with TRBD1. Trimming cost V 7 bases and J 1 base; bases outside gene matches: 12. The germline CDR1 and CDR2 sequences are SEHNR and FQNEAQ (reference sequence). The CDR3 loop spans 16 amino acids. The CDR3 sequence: CASNDGRGQPNTEAFF. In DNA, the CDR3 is TGTGCCAGCAACGACGGGAGGGGGCAGCCGAACACTGAAGCTTTCTTT.

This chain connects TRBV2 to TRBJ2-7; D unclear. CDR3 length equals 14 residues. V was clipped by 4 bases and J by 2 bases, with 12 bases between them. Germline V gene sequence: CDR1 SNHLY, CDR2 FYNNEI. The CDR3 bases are TGTGCCAGCAGTGGGTCGGGTACCCCCTACGAGCAGTACTTC. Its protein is CASSGSGTPYEQYF.

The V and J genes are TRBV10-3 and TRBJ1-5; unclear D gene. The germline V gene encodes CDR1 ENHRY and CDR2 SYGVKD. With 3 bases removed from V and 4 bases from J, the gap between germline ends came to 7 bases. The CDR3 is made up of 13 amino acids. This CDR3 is CAISDTVNQPQHF. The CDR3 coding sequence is TGTGCCATCAGTGACACAGTTAATCAGCCCCAGCATTTT.

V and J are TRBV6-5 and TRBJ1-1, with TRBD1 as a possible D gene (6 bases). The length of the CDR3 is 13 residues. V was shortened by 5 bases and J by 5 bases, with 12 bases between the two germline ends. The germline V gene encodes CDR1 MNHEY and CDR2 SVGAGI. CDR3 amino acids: CASSTLRGTEAFF. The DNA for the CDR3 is TGTGCCAGCAGTACATTGAGGGGGACTGAAGCTTTCTTT.